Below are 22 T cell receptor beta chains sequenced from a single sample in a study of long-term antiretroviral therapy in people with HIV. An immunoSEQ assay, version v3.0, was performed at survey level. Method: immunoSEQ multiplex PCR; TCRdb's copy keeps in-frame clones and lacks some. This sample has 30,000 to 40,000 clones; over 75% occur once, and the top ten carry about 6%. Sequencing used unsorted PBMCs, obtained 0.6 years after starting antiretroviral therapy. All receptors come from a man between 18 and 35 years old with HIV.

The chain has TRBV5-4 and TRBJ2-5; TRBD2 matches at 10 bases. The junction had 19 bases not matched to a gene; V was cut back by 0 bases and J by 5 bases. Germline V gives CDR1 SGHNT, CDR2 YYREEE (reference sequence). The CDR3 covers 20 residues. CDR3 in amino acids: CASSLELSAGAGGPDETQYF. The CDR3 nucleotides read TGTGCCAGCAGCTTGGAGCTATCGGCAGGAGCGGGAGGGCCTGACGAGACCCAGTACTTC.

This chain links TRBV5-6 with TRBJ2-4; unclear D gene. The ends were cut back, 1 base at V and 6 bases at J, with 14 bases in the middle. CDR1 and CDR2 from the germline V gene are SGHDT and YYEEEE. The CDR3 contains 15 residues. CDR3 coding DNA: TGTGCCAGCAGCTTGAAATGGAGAACCCCAAACATTCAGTACTTC. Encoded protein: CASSLKWRTPNIQYF. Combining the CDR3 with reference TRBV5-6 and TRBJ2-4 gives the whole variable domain DAGVTQSPTHLIKTRGQQVTLRCSPKSGHDTVSWYQQALGQGPQFIFQYYEEEERQRGNFPDRFSGHQFPNYSSELNVNALLLGDSALYLCASSLKWRTPNIQYFGAGTRLSVL.

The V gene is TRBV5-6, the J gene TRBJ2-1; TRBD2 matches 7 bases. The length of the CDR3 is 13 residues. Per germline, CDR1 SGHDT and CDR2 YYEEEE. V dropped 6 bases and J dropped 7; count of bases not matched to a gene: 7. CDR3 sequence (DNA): TGTGCCAGCAACCCTAGCGGACGGAATGAGCAGTTCTTC. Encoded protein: CASNPSGRNEQFF. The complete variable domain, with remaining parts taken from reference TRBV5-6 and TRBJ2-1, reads DAGVTQSPTHLIKTRGQQVTLRCSPKSGHDTVSWYQQALGQGPQFIFQYYEEEERQRGNFPDRFSGHQFPNYSSELNVNALLLGDSALYLCASNPSGRNEQFFGPGTRLTVL.

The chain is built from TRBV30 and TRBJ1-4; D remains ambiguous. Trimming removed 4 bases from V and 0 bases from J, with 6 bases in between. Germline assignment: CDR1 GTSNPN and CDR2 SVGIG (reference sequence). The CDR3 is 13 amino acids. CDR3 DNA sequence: TGTGCCTGGACACTGACAACTAATGAAAAACTGTTTTTT. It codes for CAWTLTTNEKLFF.

The CDR3, as DNA: TGTGCCAGCAGTTTAAGCGGAGGATGGGATCCCTACGAGCAGTACTTC. Amino acid sequence: CASSLSGGWDPYEQYF. The chain has TRBV27 and TRBJ2-7; possible D gene TRBD2, 5 bases. The CDR3 has 16 residues. The V gene's germline CDR1 is MNHEY and CDR2 SMNVEV (reference sequence). V lost 2 bases, J lost 2 bases, and 16 bases lay in between.

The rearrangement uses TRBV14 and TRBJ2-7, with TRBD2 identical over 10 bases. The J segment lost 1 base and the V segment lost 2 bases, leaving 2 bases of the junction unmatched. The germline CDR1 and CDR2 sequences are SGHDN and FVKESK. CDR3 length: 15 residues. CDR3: CASSQLAGVSYEQYF. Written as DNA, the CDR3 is TGTGCCAGCAGCCAACTAGCGGGAGTGTCCTACGAGCAGTACTTC.

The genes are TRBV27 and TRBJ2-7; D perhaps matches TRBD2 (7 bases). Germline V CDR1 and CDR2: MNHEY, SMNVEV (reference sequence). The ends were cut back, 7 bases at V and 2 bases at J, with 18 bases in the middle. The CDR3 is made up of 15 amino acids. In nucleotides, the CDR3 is TGTGCCAGCAAGGGGGGCCAAGCGGGGACCTACGAGCAGTACTTC. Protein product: CASKGGQAGTYEQYF.

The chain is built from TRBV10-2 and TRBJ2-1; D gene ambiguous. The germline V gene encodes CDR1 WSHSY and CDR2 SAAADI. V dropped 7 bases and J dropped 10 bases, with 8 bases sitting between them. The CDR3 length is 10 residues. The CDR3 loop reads CASIVAEQFF. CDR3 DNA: TGCGCCAGCATCGTGGCGGAGCAGTTCTTC.

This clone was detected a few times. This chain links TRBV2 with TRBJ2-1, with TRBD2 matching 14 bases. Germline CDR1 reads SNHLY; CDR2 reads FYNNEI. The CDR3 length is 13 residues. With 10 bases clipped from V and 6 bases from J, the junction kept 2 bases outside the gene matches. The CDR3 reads CATGTSGSNEQFF. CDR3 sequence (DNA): TGTGCCACCGGGACTAGCGGGAGCAATGAGCAGTTCTTC.

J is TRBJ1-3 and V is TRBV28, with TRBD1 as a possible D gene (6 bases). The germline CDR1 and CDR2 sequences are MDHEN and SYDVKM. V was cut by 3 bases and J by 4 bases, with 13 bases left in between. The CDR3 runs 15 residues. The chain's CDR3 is CASSLPGAGGNTIYF. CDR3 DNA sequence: TGTGCCAGCAGTTTGCCAGGGGCCGGAGGAAACACCATATATTTT.

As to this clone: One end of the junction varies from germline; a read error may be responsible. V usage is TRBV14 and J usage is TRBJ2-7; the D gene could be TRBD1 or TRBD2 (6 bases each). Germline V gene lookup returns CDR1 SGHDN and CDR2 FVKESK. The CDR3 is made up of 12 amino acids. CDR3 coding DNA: TGTGCCAGCCGGGCGGGGTCGACAGGTTTCAACTTC. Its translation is CASRAGSTGFNF.

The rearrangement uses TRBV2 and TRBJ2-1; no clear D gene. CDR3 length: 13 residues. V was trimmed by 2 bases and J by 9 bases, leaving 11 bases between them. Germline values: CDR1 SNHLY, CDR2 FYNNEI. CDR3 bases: TGTGCCAGCAGTGAACCCCGGGCTGGTGAGCAGTTCTTC. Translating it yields CASSEPRAGEQFF.

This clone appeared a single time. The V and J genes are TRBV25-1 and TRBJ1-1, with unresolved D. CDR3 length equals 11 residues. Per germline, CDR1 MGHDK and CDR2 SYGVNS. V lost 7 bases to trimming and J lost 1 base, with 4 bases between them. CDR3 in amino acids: CASTKNTEAFF. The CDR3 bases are TGTGCCAGCACCAAGAACACTGAAGCTTTCTTT.

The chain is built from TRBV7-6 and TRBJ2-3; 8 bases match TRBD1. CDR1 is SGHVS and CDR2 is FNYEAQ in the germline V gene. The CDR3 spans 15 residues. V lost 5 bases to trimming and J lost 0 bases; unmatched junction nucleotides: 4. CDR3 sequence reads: CASSQDRASTDTQYF. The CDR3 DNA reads TGTGCCAGCAGCCAGGACAGGGCCAGCACAGATACGCAGTATTTT.

DNA for the CDR3: TGTGCCAGCAGCCTAGGGCTAGCGGGAGCTAATAATGAGCAGTTCTTC. This encodes CASSLGLAGANNEQFF. The rearrangement links TRBV11-2 to TRBJ2-1; TRBD2 aligns across 10 bases. Germline trimming cut 5 bases from V and 7 bases from J; bases unmatched to any gene: 11. The length of the CDR3 is 16 residues. The germline V gene encodes CDR1 SGHAT and CDR2 FQNNGV.

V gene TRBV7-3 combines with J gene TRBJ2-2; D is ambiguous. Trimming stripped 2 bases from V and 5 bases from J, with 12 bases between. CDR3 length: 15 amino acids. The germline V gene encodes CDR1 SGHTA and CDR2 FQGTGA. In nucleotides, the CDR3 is TGTGCCAGCAGCTTAGGGCCGGTTAGTACCGGGGAGCTGTTTTTT. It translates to CASSLGPVSTGELFF.

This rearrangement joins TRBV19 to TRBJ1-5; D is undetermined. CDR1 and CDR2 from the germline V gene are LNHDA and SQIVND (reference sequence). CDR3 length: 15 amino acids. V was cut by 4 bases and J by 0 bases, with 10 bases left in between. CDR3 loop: CASSTGLNSNQPQHF. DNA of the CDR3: TGTGCCAGTAGTACCGGACTGAATAGCAATCAGCCCCAGCATTTT.

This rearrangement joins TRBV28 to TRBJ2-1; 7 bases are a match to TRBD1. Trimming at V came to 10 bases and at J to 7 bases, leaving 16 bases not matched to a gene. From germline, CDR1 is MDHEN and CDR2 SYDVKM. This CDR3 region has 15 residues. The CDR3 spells CAIKDERDSVNEQFF. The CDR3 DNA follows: TGTGCCATCAAAGATGAGAGGGACAGTGTAAATGAGCAGTTCTTC.

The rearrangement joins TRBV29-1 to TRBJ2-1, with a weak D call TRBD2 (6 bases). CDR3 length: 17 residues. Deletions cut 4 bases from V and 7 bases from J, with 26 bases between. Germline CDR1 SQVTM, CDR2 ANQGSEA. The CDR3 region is CSVGRDRSTGAGNEQFF. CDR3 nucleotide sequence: TGCAGCGTTGGTCGTGATCGGTCTACCGGGGCGGGAAATGAGCAGTTCTTC.

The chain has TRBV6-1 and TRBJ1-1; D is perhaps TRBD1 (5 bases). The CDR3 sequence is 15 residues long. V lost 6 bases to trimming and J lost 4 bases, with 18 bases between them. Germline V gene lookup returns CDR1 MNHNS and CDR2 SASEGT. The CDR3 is CASRSLRGVGTEAFF. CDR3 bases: TGTGCCAGCAGGAGTTTACGAGGGGTGGGCACTGAAGCTTTCTTT.

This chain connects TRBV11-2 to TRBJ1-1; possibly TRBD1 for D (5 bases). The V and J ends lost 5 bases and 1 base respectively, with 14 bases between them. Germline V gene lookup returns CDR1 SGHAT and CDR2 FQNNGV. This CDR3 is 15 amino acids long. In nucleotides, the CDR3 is TGTGCCAGCAGCCGCTGGACATTGGAGAACACTGAAGCTTTCTTT. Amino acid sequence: CASSRWTLENTEAFF.

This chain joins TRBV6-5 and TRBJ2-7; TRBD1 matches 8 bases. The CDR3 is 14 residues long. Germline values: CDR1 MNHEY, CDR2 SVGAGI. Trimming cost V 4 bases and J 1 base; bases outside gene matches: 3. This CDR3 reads CASSSDRGSYEQYF. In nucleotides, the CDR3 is TGTGCCAGCAGTTCCGACAGGGGTTCCTACGAGCAGTACTTC.